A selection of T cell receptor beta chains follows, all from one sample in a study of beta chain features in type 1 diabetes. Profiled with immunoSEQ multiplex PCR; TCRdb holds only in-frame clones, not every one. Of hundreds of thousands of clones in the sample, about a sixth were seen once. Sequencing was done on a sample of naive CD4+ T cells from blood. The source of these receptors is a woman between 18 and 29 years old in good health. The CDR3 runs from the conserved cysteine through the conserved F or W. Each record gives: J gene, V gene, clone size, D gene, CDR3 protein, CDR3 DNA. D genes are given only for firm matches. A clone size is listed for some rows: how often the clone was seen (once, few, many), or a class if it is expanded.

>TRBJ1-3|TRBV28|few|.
CASSSRTAGSWDTIYF
TGTGCCAGCAGTTCCAGGACGGCCGGGAGTTGGGACACCATATATTTT
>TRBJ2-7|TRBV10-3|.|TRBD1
CAIRGWGQGYEQYF
TGTGCCATCAGGGGGTGGGGACAGGGGTACGAGCAGTACTTC
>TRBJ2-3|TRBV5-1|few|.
CASSLGGGSTDTQYF
TGCGCCAGCAGCCTGGGGGGCGGGAGCACAGATACGCAGTATTTT
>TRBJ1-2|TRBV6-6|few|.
CASSRGGGYGYTF
TGTGCCAGCAGCCGTGGGGGAGGCTATGGCTACACCTTC
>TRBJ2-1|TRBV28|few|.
CASSLSDGRQFF
TGTGCCAGCAGTTTGTCGGACGGGAGGCAGTTCTTC
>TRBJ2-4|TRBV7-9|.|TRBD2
CASSSTSGALNIQYF
TGTGCCAGCAGCTCGACTAGCGGAGCCCTCAACATTCAGTACTTC
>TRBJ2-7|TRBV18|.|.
CASSPGHGVGEQYF
TGTGCCAGCTCCCCGGGCCACGGGGTGGGCGAGCAGTACTTC
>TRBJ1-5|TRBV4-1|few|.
CASSQDPYNQPQHF
TGCGCCAGCAGCCAAGATCCTTACAATCAGCCCCAGCATTTT
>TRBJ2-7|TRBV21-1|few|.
CASSKVAETGVYEQYF
TGTGCCAGCAGCAAAGTAGCGGAGACAGGAGTCTACGAGCAGTACTTC
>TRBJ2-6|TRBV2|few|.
CASRVTGANVLTF
TGTGCCAGCCGGGTAACTGGGGCCAACGTCCTGACTTTC
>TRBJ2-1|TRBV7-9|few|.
CASSDHLLARDSGYNEQFF
TGTGCCAGCAGCGACCACCTCCTCGCCCGGGACTCGGGCTACAATGAGCAGTTCTTC
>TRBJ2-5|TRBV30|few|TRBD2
CAWLGGLAGMGRQETQYF
TGTGCCTGGTTGGGAGGGCTAGCGGGAATGGGTCGGCAAGAGACCCAGTACTTC
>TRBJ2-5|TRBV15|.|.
CATSPRGGRGETQYF
TGTGCCACCAGCCCCCGGGGGGGCAGGGGGGAGACCCAGTACTTC
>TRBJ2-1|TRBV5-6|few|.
CASSGSGRSEFF
TGTGCCAGCAGCGGTTCGGGCCGCTCTGAGTTCTTC